The 22 T cell receptor beta chains given below trace back to one sample, sequenced in a study of tumor-infiltrating lymphocytes in oesophageal squamous cell carcinoma. MiXCR, run by TCRdb on the PCR reads, gives a single entry per CDR3 protein. The table has fewer than 18,000 distinct CDR3 sequences, 53% seen once. The source material was esophageal tumor tissue. The source of these receptors is a male donor with esophageal squamous cell carcinoma.

CDR3: CASSRKGPNSYNEQYF. The CDR3 DNA reads as TGTGCCAGCAGCCGCAAGGGGCCAAACTCCTACAATGAGCAGTACTTC. The chain employs TRBV7-8 and TRBJ2-1, with D maybe TRBD1 (5 bases). The J call is uncertain, as TRBJ2-7 better fits the DNA end. Germline CDR1 and CDR2: SGHVS and FQNEAQ. This CDR3 is built from 16 residues.

This chain connects TRBV7-6 to TRBJ2-1, with D perhaps TRBD2 (5 bases). The DNA end is a closer match to TRBJ2-7, so the J assignment may be wrong. The germline gives CDR1 SGHVS, CDR2 FNYEAQ. This CDR3 is built from 15 residues. CDR3 in amino acids: CASSFFQEADNEQYF. The CDR3 coding sequence is TGTGCCAGCAGCTTCTTCCAGGAGGCTGACAATGAGCAGTACTTC.

The J gene is TRBJ2-1, the V gene TRBV7-8; D is ambiguous. Germline V gene data show CDR1 as SGHVS and CDR2 as FQNEAQ. V shed 5 bases and J shed 9 bases, with 14 bases lying between them. The CDR3 runs 13 residues. DNA for the CDR3: TGTGCCAGCAGCCCCGGCGAGGTGAGTGAGCAGTTCTTC. Its translation: CASSPGEVSEQFF.

In its sample, this clonotype was seen a few times. This chain joins TRBV6-6 and TRBJ2-5, with D possibly matching TRBD2 (6 bases). The J call may be mistaken, given a closer DNA end match to TRBJ2-7. Germline CDR1 and CDR2: MNHNY and SVGAGI (reference sequence). The CDR3 covers 15 residues. This chain's CDR3 is CASSYGAGRPYEQYF. The CDR3 DNA follows: TGTGCCAGCAGTTACGGAGCGGGCCGTCCCTACGAGCAGTACTTC.

This clonotype was seen a handful of times. This chain joins TRBV7-8 and TRBJ2-1; 7 positions agree with TRBD1. Germline loops: CDR1 SGHVS, CDR2 FQNEAQ. This CDR3 has 16 amino acids. V gave up 5 bases and J gave up 6 bases; unmatched junction bases: 13. CDR3 DNA: TGTGCCAGCAGCGCCCCCGGGACAGTCCACCTCAATGAGCAGTTCTTC. This codes for CASSAPGTVHLNEQFF.

The rearrangement links TRBV7-3 to TRBJ2-1; 7 bases are a match to TRBD2. The DNA end favors TRBJ2-5, so the J call may be wrong. Germline lookup yields CDR1 SGHTA and CDR2 FQGTGA. CDR3 length: 14 residues. CDR3 nucleotides: TGTGCCAGCAGTCCAAACGGGGGGACGGAGACCCAGTACTTC. Encoded protein: CASSPNGGTETQYF.

The genes are TRBV7-1 and TRBJ2-3; 9 bases are shared with TRBD2. TRBJ2-7 matches the DNA end more closely, so the J call is doubtful. TRBV7-1 is designated an ORF whose function remains uncertain. CDR3 length: 15 residues. The CDR3 sequence: CASSLWGAGGYEQYF. The CDR3 coding sequence is TGTGCCAGCAGCCTCTGGGGAGCGGGAGGTTACGAGCAGTACTTC.

This clonotype was found a few times. A read error may produce the germline difference seen at one junction end. This chain joins TRBV11-2 and TRBJ2-3; D gene ambiguous. The CDR3 length is 12 residues. Germline V gene lookup returns CDR1 SGHAT and CDR2 FQNNGV. The CDR3 is CASNLALDTQYF. CDR3 sequence (DNA): TGTGCCAGCAACTTAGCCCTTGATACGCAGTATTTT. The full variable domain, in which reference TRBV11-2 and TRBJ2-3 provide the parts outside the CDR3, is EAGVAQSPRYKIIEKRQSVAFWCNPISGHATLYWYQQILGQGPKLLIQFQNNGVVDDSQLPKDRFSAERLKGVDSTLKIQPAKLEDSAVYLCASNLALDTQYFGPGTRLTVL.

The V and J genes are TRBV5-6 and TRBJ2-5; TRBD2 matches 7 bases. Germline values: CDR1 SGHDT, CDR2 YYEEEE. V lost 4 bases, J lost 4 bases, and 13 bases stayed unmatched. The CDR3 length is 16 residues. The CDR3 DNA follows: TGTGCCAGCAGCCCACGCGCTGGCGGGAGTGGAGAGACCCAGTACTTC. Residues: CASSPRAGGSGETQYF.

With regard to this clonotype: A read error is possible here, since a much larger clone lies one base away. The chain combines TRBV24-1 with TRBJ2-1; tentatively, D is TRBD2 (6 bases). The length of the CDR3 is 11 residues. Trimming removed 3 bases from V and 13 bases from J, with 9 bases in between. From germline, CDR1 is KGHDR and CDR2 SFDVKD. CDR3 coding DNA: TGTGCCACCAGTGATCTCGGGACTCAGTTCTTC. Amino acid sequence: CATSDLGTQFF.

Comments on this clonotype: The junction departs from the called germline gene at one end, perhaps through a read error. The chain uses TRBV7-6 and TRBJ2-1, with a tentative D call TRBD2 (6 bases). The CDR3 sequence is 13 residues long. CDR1 is SGHVS, CDR2 FNYEAQ, per germline. The CDR3 sequence: CASSAGTYNEQFF. CDR3 DNA sequence: TGTGCTAGCAGCGCCGGGACTTACAATGAGCAGTTCTTC. Using reference TRBV7-6 and TRBJ2-1 for the parts outside the CDR3, the full variable domain is GAGVSQSPRYKVTKRGQDVALRCDPISGHVSLYWYRQALGQGPEFLTYFNYEAQQDKSGLPNDRFSAERPEGSISTLTIQRTEQRDSAMYRCASSAGTYNEQFFGPGTRLTVL.

This clonotype appeared once. The gene calls are TRBV7-3 and TRBJ2-5, with 9 bases identical to TRBD2. The end of the DNA is better explained by TRBJ2-1, so the J call may be wrong. Germline CDR1 reads SGHTA; CDR2 reads FQGTGA. The CDR3 contains 15 residues. The CDR3 coding sequence is TGTGCCAGCAGCTTGGCGGGAGGGAGGCACAATGAGCAGTTCTTC. This codes for CASSLAGGRHNEQFF.

The chain has TRBV7-2 and TRBJ2-5; D not certain. Germline values: CDR1 SGHTA, CDR2 FQGNSA. V dropped 2 bases and J dropped 1 base, with 8 bases sitting between them. The CDR3 runs 14 residues. In nucleotides, the CDR3 is TGTGCCAGCAGCTTAAGACTCAGCCAAGAGACCCAGTACTTC. Translation gives CASSLRLSQETQYF.

V is TRBV27 and J is TRBJ1-5, with D possibly being TRBD1 (6 bases). This CDR3 is 15 amino acids long. Germline lookup yields CDR1 MNHEY and CDR2 SMNVEV (reference sequence). Trimming removed 2 bases at V and 0 bases at J, with 8 bases between. The CDR3 spells CASSLRGGSNQPQHF. The CDR3 DNA reads TGTGCCAGCAGTTTAAGGGGGGGTAGCAATCAGCCCCAGCATTTT.

About this clonotype: No conserved phenylalanine or tryptophan ends this CDR3, so it is likely a read error. No DNA is shown, since the ends of the CDR3 on it are uncertain; the CDR3 is the one TCRdb lists. The chain uses TRBV24-1 and TRBJ2-1; the table gives TRBD1 as D, unverified against the DNA. Per germline, CDR1 KGHDR and CDR2 SFDVKD. The CDR3 is 17 residues long, ends included. The CDR3 spells CATSDPGAAVYEQYFGN.

The gene calls are TRBV5-1 and TRBJ1-1, with D tentatively TRBD1 (6 bases). Trimming shortened V by 5 bases and J by 4 bases, and 12 bases separated the two germline ends. Germline loops: CDR1 SGHRS, CDR2 YFSETQ. The CDR3 runs to 13 residues. The CDR3 nucleotides are TGCGCCAGCAGGGAAGGGGGGGGCACTGAAGCTTTCTTT. Amino acids: CASREGGGTEAFF.

The V gene is TRBV24-1, the J gene TRBJ2-7; D unclear. V shed 2 bases and J shed 0 bases, with 10 bases lying between them. The germline gives CDR1 KGHDR, CDR2 SFDVKD. The CDR3 contains 15 residues. CDR3 loop: CATSDSRLSSYEQYF. For the CDR3, the DNA is TGTGCCACCAGTGATTCAAGACTGAGCTCCTACGAGCAGTACTTC.

This clonotype was seen many times. A much larger clonotype is one base distant, so this may be a read error. The rearrangement joins TRBV5-1 to TRBJ2-5; no reliable D call. V gave up 0 bases and J gave up 11 bases, with 17 bases separating them. From germline, CDR1 is SGHRS and CDR2 YFSETQ. The CDR3 totals 14 residues. CDR3 protein: CASSLAGLIYEQYF. CDR3 nucleotide sequence: TGCGCCAGCAGCTTGGCAGGTCTAATATATGAGCAGTACTTC.

V is TRBV7-2 and J is TRBJ1-5; a possible D gene is TRBD1 (6 bases). The V and J ends lost 1 base and 4 bases respectively, with 17 bases between them. The CDR3 is 17 residues long. The germline V gene encodes CDR1 SGHTA and CDR2 FQGNSA. The CDR3 here is CASSLGYRDLSNQPQHF. The CDR3 DNA sequence: TGTGCCAGCAGCTTAGGGTACAGGGATCTTTCAAATCAGCCCCAGCATTTT. Together with reference TRBV7-2 and TRBJ1-5, the CDR3 gives the full variable domain: GAGVSQSPSNKVTEKGKDVELRCDPISGHTALYWYRQSLGQGLEFLIYFQGNSAPDKSGLPSDRFSAERTGGSVSTLTIQRTQQEDSAVYLCASSLGYRDLSNQPQHFGDGTRLSIL.

The chain is built from TRBV6-1 and TRBJ1-1; 8 bases agree with TRBD2. The J call is uncertain, as TRBJ2-2 better fits the DNA end. CDR1 is MNHNS, CDR2 SASEGT, per germline. This CDR3 region has 15 residues. The CDR3 DNA follows: TGTGCCAGCAGTGAACTAGCGGGGAACACCGGGGAGCTGTTTTTT. Amino acids: CASSELAGNTGELFF.

The chain links TRBV7-9 to TRBJ2-5; no clear D gene. The end of the DNA fits TRBJ2-1 better, so the J call may be wrong. The V gene's germline CDR1 is SEHNR and CDR2 FQNEAQ (reference sequence). The CDR3 covers 12 residues. CDR3 in DNA: TGTGCCAGCAGCTTACTGAGGAATGAGCAGTTCTTC. Translated: CASSLLRNEQFF.

The chain links TRBV6-1 to TRBJ2-5; possible D gene TRBD2, 5 bases. The DNA matches TRBJ2-7 better at its end, which makes the J call doubtful. CDR3 length: 14 residues. Germline-derived CDR1 and CDR2 are MNHNS and SASEGT. The CDR3 DNA is TGTGCCAGCAGTGAAGTAAGGAGGAGCTACGAGCAGTACTTC. Encoded protein: CASSEVRRSYEQYF.